The T cell receptor beta chain described here comes from a study of blood T cells in healthy people across ages. CDR3 size: 12 residues. After removal of 5 bases from V and 7 bases from J, the junction contained 1 base not matched to a gene. Next came a second PCR, run for about 7 to 12 cycles, which used a sample-barcoded 5' primer along with a J-beta primer mix. MiXCR, applied by TCRdb to the 5' RACE reads, yields one record per CDR3 protein. The sample carries about 930,000 distinct CDR3 sequences, almost 30% recorded once. Only a few counts were recorded for this clonotype. These data are also associated with another study on T cells of mothers and their children.

This TCR was sampled from a woman aged 40 to 55 in good health. The V gene is TRBV12-3 or TRBV12-4, the J gene TRBJ1-3, with 8 positions matching TRBD1. The specimen was blood. The CDR3 loop reads CASSRQGNTIYF. The CDR3 DNA reads TGTGCCAGCAGTCGACAGGGGAACACCATATATTTT.